These 30 T cell receptor beta chains were all obtained from the same sample, sequenced in a study of T cell responses to AZD1222 COVID-19 vaccine. Produced via immunoSEQ multiplex PCR; TCRdb's table is partial and in-frame only. The sample records roughly 140,000 clones, approximately 90% being singletons. Specimen: peripheral blood, collected 28 days after the second AZD1222 dose. These receptors were taken from an adult who received the AZD1222 COVID-19 vaccine.

The J gene is TRBJ1-1, the V gene TRBV5-1; D gene uncertain. The CDR3 runs 13 residues. V was pared by 3 bases and J by 1 base, with 7 bases between. Germline assignment: CDR1 SGHRS and CDR2 YFSETQ. In nucleotides, the CDR3 is TGCGCCAGCAGCTCCCTAGGGAACACTGAAGCTTTCTTT. Translated: CASSSLGNTEAFF.

V usage is TRBV10-3 and J usage is TRBJ1-2; D remains unclear. CDR3 size: 17 residues. V lost 10 bases, J lost 1 base, and 25 bases lay in between. The germline V gene has CDR1 ENHRY and CDR2 SYGVKD. Here the CDR3 DNA reads TGTGCCACCATCAATGTGGCTTCGGGTCACCGTAACTATGGCTACACCTTC. Amino acid sequence: CATINVASGHRNYGYTF.

The genes are TRBV9 and TRBJ2-1, with D unclear. Trimming shortened V by 2 bases and J by 3 bases, and 9 bases separated the two germline ends. This CDR3 region has 14 residues. Germline values: CDR1 SGDLS, CDR2 YYNGEE. The CDR3 nucleotides are TGTGCCAGCAGCGTGGTGAAAAGCTACAATGAGCAGTTCTTC. It is translated as CASSVVKSYNEQFF.

This chain connects TRBV7-3 to TRBJ2-3; D not certain. Germline V gives CDR1 SGHTA, CDR2 FQGTGA. The length of the CDR3 is 14 residues. Trimming shortened V by 0 bases and J by 6 bases, and 10 bases separated the two germline ends. The CDR3 region is CASSLTASHDTQYF. CDR3 nucleotide sequence: TGTGCCAGCAGCTTAACAGCCAGCCACGATACGCAGTATTTT.

This chain links TRBV11-2 with TRBJ2-5, with 7 bases matching TRBD1. The CDR3 contains 15 residues. V gave up 8 bases and J gave up 5 bases; unmatched junction bases: 14. Germline CDR1 is SGHAT and CDR2 is FQNNGV. The CDR3 DNA reads TGTGCCAGCTCCCGCGGAAGGGGGCCGGGGGAGACCCAGTACTTC. Translated, it gives CASSRGRGPGETQYF.

A word on this clone: This sample also contains other DNA sequences that code for the same CDR3. V is TRBV12-3 or TRBV12-4 and J is TRBJ2-5; D remains unclear. V lost 3 bases and J 5 bases, leaving 4 bases between the germline ends. The CDR3 totals 11 residues. The CDR3 nucleotides are TGTGCCAGCAGTTTTGGGGAGACCCAGTACTTC. This translates into CASSFGETQYF.

This chain joins TRBV7-2 and TRBJ1-5, with D possibly TRBD1 on 5 matching bases. V lost 5 bases to trimming and J lost 2 bases, with 13 bases between them. The germline V gene encodes CDR1 SGHTA and CDR2 FQGNSA. The CDR3 runs to 15 residues. For the CDR3, the DNA is TGTGCCAGCAGCCAGCCGGGGCGGGGCAATCAGCCCCAGCATTTT. It yields the protein CASSQPGRGNQPQHF.

Only one count was recorded for this clone. This rearrangement joins TRBV7-8 to TRBJ2-7, with D hard to call. Germline CDR1 is SGHVS and CDR2 is FQNEAQ. V was clipped by 2 bases and J by 0 bases, with 11 bases between them. This CDR3 spans 15 amino acids. Here the CDR3 reads CASSLQDVASYEQYF. The CDR3 nucleotides read TGTGCCAGCAGCTTACAGGACGTCGCCTCCTACGAGCAGTACTTC. Using reference TRBV7-8 and TRBJ2-7 for the parts outside the CDR3, the full variable domain is GAGVSQSPRYKVAKRGQDVALRCDPISGHVSLFWYQQALGQGPEFLTYFQNEAQLDKSGLPSDRFFAERPEGSVSTLKIQRTQQEDSAVYLCASSLQDVASYEQYFGPGTRLTVT.

This clone showed up just once. This chain connects TRBV7-2 to TRBJ1-5, with TRBD1 as a possible D gene (5 bases). The CDR3 contains 15 residues. CDR1 and CDR2 from the germline V gene are SGHTA and FQGNSA. V lost 5 bases and J lost 1, with 12 bases in between. The CDR3 sequence: CASSRRWGSNQPQHF. The CDR3 bases are TGTGCCAGCAGCCGGAGATGGGGGAGCAATCAGCCCCAGCATTTT.

The chain has TRBV10-1 and TRBJ2-1; 9 nucleotides match TRBD1. CDR3 length equals 14 residues. With V trimmed by 8 bases and J by 10 bases, 12 bases remained unmatched. The germline V gene encodes CDR1 WNHNN and CDR2 SYGVQD (reference sequence). In DNA, the CDR3 is TGCGCCAGCGGCCCGGGACAGGGTATCCGGGAGCAGTTCTTC. Encoded protein: CASGPGQGIREQFF.

The V gene is TRBV27, the J gene TRBJ1-2, with TRBD1 as a possible D gene (5 bases). Germline V CDR1 and CDR2: MNHEY, SMNVEV (reference sequence). V was cut by 10 bases and J by 4 bases, with 19 bases left in between. There are 14 residues in the CDR3. The CDR3 region is CATTRDVRIYGYTF. The CDR3 nucleotides read TGTGCCACAACCCGGGACGTCAGGATCTATGGCTACACCTTC.

This chain links TRBV30 with TRBJ1-5; 8 positions agree with TRBD1. V trimming: 5 bases; J trimming: 6 bases; junction bases outside the gene matches: 6. This CDR3 region has 13 residues. Looked up from germline, CDR1 is GTSNPN and CDR2 is SVGIG (reference sequence). CDR3: CAWGQGAGQPQHF. In DNA form, the CDR3 reads TGTGCCTGGGGACAGGGTGCGGGTCAGCCCCAGCATTTT. Variable domain in full (rest from reference TRBV30 and TRBJ1-5): SQTIHQWPATLVQPVGSPLSLECTVEGTSNPNLYWYRQAAGRGLQLLFYSVGIGQISSEVPQNLSASRPQDRQFILSSKKLLLSDSGFYLCAWGQGAGQPQHFGDGTRLSIL.

This chain links TRBV7-9 with TRBJ2-7; D uncertain. Germline-derived CDR1 and CDR2 are SEHNR and FQNEAQ (reference sequence). This CDR3 is 13 amino acids long. V was trimmed by 1 base and J by 8 bases, leaving 12 bases between them. CDR3: CASSLVGDVKQYF. The CDR3 DNA reads TGTGCCAGCAGCTTAGTTGGCGATGTCAAGCAGTACTTC.

The CDR3 is CASNPSSYNSPLHF. In nucleotides, the CDR3 is TGTGCCAGCAATCCGAGCTCCTATAATTCACCCCTCCACTTT. This sequence joins TRBV28 and TRBJ1-6; no firm D call. CDR3 length: 14 amino acids. Trimming stripped 7 bases from V and 0 bases from J, with 7 bases between. Germline V gene sequence: CDR1 MDHEN, CDR2 SYDVKM.

The chain couples TRBV18 to TRBJ2-7; D is possibly TRBD2 (5 bases). Per the germline V gene, CDR1 is KGHSH and CDR2 is LQKENI. The CDR3 is made up of 14 amino acids. The ends were cut back, 4 bases at V and 6 bases at J, with 16 bases in the middle. The CDR3 spells CASSHPTRPLEQYF. The CDR3, as DNA: TGTGCCAGCTCACACCCAACTAGACCACTCGAGCAGTACTTC.

This clone was detected once. The V gene is TRBV11-2, the J gene TRBJ2-7, with TRBD1 matching over 9 bases. Germline CDR1 reads SGHAT; CDR2 reads FQNNGV. The CDR3 totals 15 residues. Trimming cost V 4 bases and J 4 bases; bases outside gene matches: 8. The CDR3 loop is CASSSQTGGGYEQYF. The CDR3 DNA sequence: TGTGCCAGCAGCTCCCAAACAGGGGGCGGTTACGAGCAGTACTTC.

This sequence joins TRBV19 and TRBJ2-7; TRBD2 matches at 8 bases. Germline CDR1 and CDR2: LNHDA and SQIVND (reference sequence). The CDR3 runs to 15 residues. V shed 5 bases, J shed 3 bases, and the junction held 9 bases outside the gene matches. The CDR3 here is CASSVGGGTSYEQYF. DNA for the CDR3: TGTGCCAGTAGTGTCGGCGGGGGGACTAGCTACGAGCAGTACTTC.

The rearrangement joins TRBV5-6 to TRBJ2-1; 10 nucleotides line up with TRBD2. Germline values: CDR1 SGHDT, CDR2 YYEEEE. Trimming took 1 base from V and 6 from J; bases not matched to a gene: 7. CDR3 size: 16 residues. The CDR3 loop reads CASSLRLAGVPNEQFF. The CDR3 DNA reads TGTGCCAGCAGCTTGCGGCTAGCGGGGGTCCCCAATGAGCAGTTCTTC.

V usage is TRBV7-9 and J usage is TRBJ2-1; D is ambiguous. The length of the CDR3 is 13 residues. The germline CDR1 and CDR2 sequences are SEHNR and FQNEAQ (reference sequence). The V end lost 1 base, the J end lost 4 bases, and 5 bases lay between the germline ends. CDR3 protein: CASSLGAYNEQFF. DNA for the CDR3: TGTGCCAGCAGCTTAGGGGCTTACAATGAGCAGTTCTTC.

The chain joins TRBV3-1 (or the pseudogene TRBV3-2) to TRBJ1-5; possibly TRBD1 for D (5 bases). Germline-derived CDR1 and CDR2 are LGHDT and YNNKEL (reference sequence). The CDR3 is made up of 13 amino acids. V lost 3 bases and J lost 9, with 12 bases in between. CDR3 coding DNA: TGTGCCAGCAGCCAGGGACGGACTGCGCCCCAGCATTTT. As protein: CASSQGRTAPQHF.

The chain recombines TRBV18 with TRBJ1-2; 7 bases are a match to TRBD1. From germline, CDR1 is KGHSH and CDR2 LQKENI. The V and J ends lost 3 bases and 4 bases, in that order; junction bases with no gene match: 8. The CDR3 has 15 amino acids. CDR3 nucleotides: TGTGCCAGCTCACCTACAGGGGAAGGCGGCTATGGCTACACCTTC. It codes for CASSPTGEGGYGYTF.

This chain joins TRBV19 and TRBJ1-5; D is unresolved. CDR3 length: 17 residues. V lost 0 bases, J lost 4 bases, and 16 bases lay in between. Germline V gene lookup returns CDR1 LNHDA and CDR2 SQIVND (reference sequence). The CDR3 nucleotides read TGTGCCAGTAGTATAGACAGGTTAGGGCAGACTAATCAGCCCCAGCATTTT. This gives the protein CASSIDRLGQTNQPQHF.

This sequence joins TRBV7-2 and TRBJ2-1, with D unclear. This CDR3 is built from 11 residues. Germline loops: CDR1 SGHTA, CDR2 FQGNSA. Trimming removed 5 bases at V and 2 bases at J, with 1 base between. The CDR3 is CASSTYNEQFF. CDR3 DNA sequence: TGTGCCAGCAGCACCTACAATGAGCAGTTCTTC. Drawing the rest from reference TRBV7-2 and TRBJ2-1, the complete variable domain is GAGVSQSPSNKVTEKGKDVELRCDPISGHTALYWYRQSLGQGLEFLIYFQGNSAPDKSGLPSDRFSAERTGGSVSTLTIQRTQQEDSAVYLCASSTYNEQFFGPGTRLTVL.

This clone was observed a few times. The chain recombines TRBV11-3 with TRBJ2-3, with D perhaps TRBD2 (6 bases). This CDR3 region has 14 residues. V was cut by 1 base and J by 4 bases, with 9 bases left in between. CDR1 and CDR2 (germline): SGHNT, YENEEA. The DNA for the CDR3 is TGTGCCAGCAGCTTAGTCTCGGGGGCAGATACGCAGTATTTT. It encodes CASSLVSGADTQYF.

This clone has only one observation. The chain links TRBV5-5 to TRBJ2-3; 10 bases match TRBD1. The germline V gene has CDR1 SGHKS and CDR2 YYEKEE (reference sequence). The CDR3 is 17 amino acids. The V gene end was trimmed by 0 bases and the J gene end by 3 bases; junction bases not matched to a gene: 7. CDR3 in DNA: TGTGCCAGCAGCTTGGCGGGACAGGGGTGGAGGACAGATACGCAGTATTTT. Translating it yields CASSLAGQGWRTDTQYF.

The gene calls are TRBV5-1 and TRBJ1-1; 8 bases align to TRBD1. CDR1 and CDR2 (germline): SGHRS, YFSETQ. This CDR3 is built from 15 residues. V shed 3 bases and J 1 base; nucleotides not matched to a gene: 5. The CDR3 DNA sequence: TGCGCCAGCAGCTCGTCCGGGACAGGGAACACTGAAGCTTTCTTT. It translates to CASSSSGTGNTEAFF. The whole variable domain, remainder taken from reference TRBV5-1 and TRBJ1-1, is KAGVTQTPRYLIKTRGQQVTLSCSPISGHRSVSWYQQTPGQGLQFLFEYFSETQRNKGNFPGRFSGRQFSNSRSEMNVSTLELGDSALYLCASSSSGTGNTEAFFGQGTRLTVV.

In this sample, this clone turned up once. This chain connects TRBV19 to TRBJ1-4; TRBD1 matches 8 bases. Germline-derived CDR1 and CDR2 are LNHDA and SQIVND (reference sequence). Trimming at V came to 8 bases and at J to 4 bases, leaving 9 bases not matched to a gene. This CDR3 is built from 15 residues. The CDR3 region has the DNA TGTGCCAGTGGGAAAGACAGGGGCAATAATGAAAAACTGTTTTTT. Protein sequence: CASGKDRGNNEKLFF.

The gene calls are TRBV5-1 and TRBJ2-7; no clear D gene. Germline CDR1 reads SGHRS; CDR2 reads YFSETQ. The CDR3 is 14 amino acids. V was trimmed by 4 bases and J by 0 bases, leaving 11 bases between them. The CDR3 sequence is CASSPTSNSYEQYF. For the CDR3, the DNA is TGCGCCAGCAGCCCTACCTCGAACTCCTACGAGCAGTACTTC.

The V and J genes are TRBV5-1 and TRBJ1-3; D may be TRBD1 (5 bases). Germline lookup yields CDR1 SGHRS and CDR2 YFSETQ. CDR3 size: 16 residues. V lost 0 bases, J lost 4 bases, and 14 bases lay in between. CDR3 sequence (DNA): TGCGCCAGCAGCTTGGGTTACAGGCAGCCGGGAAACACCATATATTTT. Protein product: CASSLGYRQPGNTIYF.

The gene calls are TRBV5-6 and TRBJ2-5; 8 bases are a match to TRBD2. CDR3 length equals 15 residues. V gave up 5 bases and J gave up 0 bases; unmatched junction bases: 6. The germline gives CDR1 SGHDT, CDR2 YYEEEE. The CDR3 sequence: CASRTYSGNQETQYF. In nucleotides, the CDR3 is TGTGCCAGCAGGACCTATAGCGGGAACCAAGAGACCCAGTACTTC.